This T cell receptor beta chain is from a study of T cells in Graves' hyperthyroidism and ophthalmopathy. Orbital computed tomography and thyroid ultrasound, together with serum TRAb and thyroxine and clinical symptoms, were used for diagnoses. The PBMCs were sourced from fresh peripheral blood (approximately 9 ml). TCR beta CDR3 region amplification was performed from RNA transcripts. Initially, a first-round RT-PCR of the TCR CDR3 employed the HTBI primer set. TCRdb analysed the multiplex PCR reads with MiXCR anew, one entry per CDR3 protein. The table lists 150,000 to 200,000 distinct CDR3 sequences, around 8.9% of them singletons. General study findings and limits: Separation of ophthalmopathy from stable hyperthyroidism was achieved by a 13 V-J model. Most thyroid clonotypes that were expanded above 0.001 also turned up in blood.

The V segment lost 7 bases and the J segment 3 bases; nucleotides outside the gene matches: 10. The V gene's germline CDR1 is MNHNS and CDR2 SASEGT. This CDR3 spans 15 amino acids. This clonotype has a count of ten or more. No antigen is known for it. This sequence was found in a woman between 18 and 29 years old with Graves' hyperthyroidism that later progressed to Graves' ophthalmopathy. The gene calls are TRBV6-1 and TRBJ1-2, with TRBD1 matching over 8 bases. The sample taken for sequencing was blood. The CDR3 DNA reads TGTGCCAGCACTCTATCGCCAGGGGGCGACTATGGCTACACCTTC. As protein: CASTLSPGGDYGYTF.